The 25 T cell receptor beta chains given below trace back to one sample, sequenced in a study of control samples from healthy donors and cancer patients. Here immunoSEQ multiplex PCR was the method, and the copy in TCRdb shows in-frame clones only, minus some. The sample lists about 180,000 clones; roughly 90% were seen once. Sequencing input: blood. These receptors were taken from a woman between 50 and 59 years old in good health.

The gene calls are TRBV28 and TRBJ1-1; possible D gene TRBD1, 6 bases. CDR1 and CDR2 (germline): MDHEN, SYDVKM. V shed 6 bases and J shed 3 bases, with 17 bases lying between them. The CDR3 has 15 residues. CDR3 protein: CASSKTGGRDTEAFF. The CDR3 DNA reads TGTGCCAGCAGCAAAACTGGGGGGCGTGACACTGAAGCTTTCTTT.

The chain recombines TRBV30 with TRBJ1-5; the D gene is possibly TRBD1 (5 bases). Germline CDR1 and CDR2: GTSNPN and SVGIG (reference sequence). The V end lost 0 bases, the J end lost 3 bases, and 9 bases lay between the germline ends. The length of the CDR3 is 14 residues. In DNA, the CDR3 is TGTGCCTGGAGTGTAGGACAATTCAATCAGCCCCAGCATTTT. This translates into CAWSVGQFNQPQHF.

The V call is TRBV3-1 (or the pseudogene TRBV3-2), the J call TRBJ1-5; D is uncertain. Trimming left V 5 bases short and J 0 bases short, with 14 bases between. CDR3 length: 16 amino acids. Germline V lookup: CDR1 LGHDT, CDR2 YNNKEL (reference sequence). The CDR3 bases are TGTGCCAGCAGCACGCGAGGACCTCCTAGCAATCAGCCCCAGCATTTT. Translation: CASSTRGPPSNQPQHF.

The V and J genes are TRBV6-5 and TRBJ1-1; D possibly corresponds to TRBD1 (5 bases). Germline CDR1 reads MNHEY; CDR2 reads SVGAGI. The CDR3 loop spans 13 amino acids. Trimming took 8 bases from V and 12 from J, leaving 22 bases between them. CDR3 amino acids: CASQGLVEEVTFF. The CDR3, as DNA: TGTGCCAGCCAGGGATTGGTCGAGGAGGTGACTTTCTTT.

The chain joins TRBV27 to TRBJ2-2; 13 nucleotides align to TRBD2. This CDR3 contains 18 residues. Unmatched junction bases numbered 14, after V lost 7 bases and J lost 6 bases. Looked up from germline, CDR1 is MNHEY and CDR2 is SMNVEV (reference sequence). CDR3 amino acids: CASTAGLAGVFPPGELFF. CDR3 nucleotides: TGTGCCAGCACCGCCGGACTAGCGGGAGTATTCCCCCCCGGGGAGCTGTTTTTT.

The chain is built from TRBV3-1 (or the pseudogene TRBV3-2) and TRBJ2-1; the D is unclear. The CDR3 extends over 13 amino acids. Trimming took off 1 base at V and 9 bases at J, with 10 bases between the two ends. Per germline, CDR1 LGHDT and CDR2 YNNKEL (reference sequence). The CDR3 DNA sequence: TGTGCCAGCAGCCAAGCCCCCCACAGTGAGCAGTTCTTC. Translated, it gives CASSQAPHSEQFF.

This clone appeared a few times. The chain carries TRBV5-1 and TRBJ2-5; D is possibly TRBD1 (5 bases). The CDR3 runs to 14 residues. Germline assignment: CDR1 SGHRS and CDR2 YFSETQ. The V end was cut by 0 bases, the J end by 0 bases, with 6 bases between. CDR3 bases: TGCGCCAGCAGCTTGGACAGGCACCAAGAGACCCAGTACTTC. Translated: CASSLDRHQETQYF.

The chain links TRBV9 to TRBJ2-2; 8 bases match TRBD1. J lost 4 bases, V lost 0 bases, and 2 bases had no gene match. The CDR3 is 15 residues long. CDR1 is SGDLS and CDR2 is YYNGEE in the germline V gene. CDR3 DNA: TGTGCCAGCAGCGTAGGCCAGGGGGCCACCGGGGAGCTGTTTTTT. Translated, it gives CASSVGQGATGELFF.

The CDR3 is CASSERATYGYTF. DNA for the CDR3: TGTGCCAGCAGTGAACGGGCTACCTATGGCTACACCTTC. The rearrangement uses TRBV2 and TRBJ1-2; D is undetermined. Germline V CDR1 and CDR2: SNHLY, FYNNEI. The CDR3 has 13 residues. Trimming left V 2 bases short and J 4 bases short, with 8 bases between. The whole variable domain, filled in from reference TRBV2 and TRBJ1-2, reads EPEVTQTPSHQVTQMGQEVILRCVPISNHLYFYWYRQILGQKVEFLVSFYNNEISEKSEIFDDQFSVERPDGSNFTLKIRSTKLEDSAMYFCASSERATYGYTFGSGTRLTVV.

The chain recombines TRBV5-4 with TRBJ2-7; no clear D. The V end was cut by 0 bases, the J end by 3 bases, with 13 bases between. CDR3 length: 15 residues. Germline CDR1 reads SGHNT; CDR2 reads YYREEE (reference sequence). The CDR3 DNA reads TGTGCCAGCAGCTTGGCCGGAAATAGGGACTACGAGCAGTACTTC. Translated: CASSLAGNRDYEQYF.

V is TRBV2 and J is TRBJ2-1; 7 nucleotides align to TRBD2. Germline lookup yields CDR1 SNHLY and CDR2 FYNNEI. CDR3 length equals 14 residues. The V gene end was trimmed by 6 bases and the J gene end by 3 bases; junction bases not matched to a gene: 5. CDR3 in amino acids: CASSRGDFYNEQFF. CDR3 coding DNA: TGTGCCAGCAGCCGGGGGGACTTCTACAATGAGCAGTTCTTC.

The CDR3 protein is CASSHRDLDTQYF. The CDR3 nucleotides read TGTGCCAGCAGCCACCGGGACCTGGATACGCAGTATTTT. The chain is built from TRBV7-8 and TRBJ2-3; D possibly matches TRBD1 or TRBD2 (5 bases each). Trimming pared 5 bases from V and 6 bases from J, leaving 12 bases between. The V gene's germline CDR1 is SGHVS and CDR2 FQNEAQ. This CDR3 has 13 residues.

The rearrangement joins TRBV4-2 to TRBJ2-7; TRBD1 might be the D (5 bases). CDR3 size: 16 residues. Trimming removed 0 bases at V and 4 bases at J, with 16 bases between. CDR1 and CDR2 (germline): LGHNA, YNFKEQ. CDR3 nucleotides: TGTGCCAGCAGCCAAGATCTCGAAGGGGCGGCGTACGAGCAGTACTTC. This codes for CASSQDLEGAAYEQYF.

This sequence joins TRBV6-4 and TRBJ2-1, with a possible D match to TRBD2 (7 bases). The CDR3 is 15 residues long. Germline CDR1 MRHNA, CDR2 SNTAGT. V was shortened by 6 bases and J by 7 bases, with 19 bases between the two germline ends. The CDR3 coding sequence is TGTGCCAGCAGGCTCTGGGGGGGGCCGGGGAATGAGCAGTTCTTC. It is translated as CASRLWGGPGNEQFF.

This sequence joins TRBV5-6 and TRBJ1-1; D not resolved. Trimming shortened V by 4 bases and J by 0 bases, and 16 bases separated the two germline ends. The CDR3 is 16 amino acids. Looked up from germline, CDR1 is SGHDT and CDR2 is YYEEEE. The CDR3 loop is CASSKDGKTMNTEAFF. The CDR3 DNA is TGTGCCAGCAGCAAGGACGGGAAGACCATGAACACTGAAGCTTTCTTT.

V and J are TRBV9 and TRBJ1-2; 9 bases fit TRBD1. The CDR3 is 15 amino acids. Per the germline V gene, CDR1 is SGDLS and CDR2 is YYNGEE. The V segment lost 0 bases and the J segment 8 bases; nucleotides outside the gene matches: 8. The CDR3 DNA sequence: TGTGCCAGCAGCGTAGAAACAGGGGGCAGAGGAGGCTACACCTTC. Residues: CASSVETGGRGGYTF.

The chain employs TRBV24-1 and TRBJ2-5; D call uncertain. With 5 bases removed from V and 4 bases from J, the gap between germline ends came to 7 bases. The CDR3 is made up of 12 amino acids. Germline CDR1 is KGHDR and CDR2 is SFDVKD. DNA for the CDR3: TGTGCCACCAGTGGAGGTCTAGAGACCCAGTACTTC. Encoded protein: CATSGGLETQYF.

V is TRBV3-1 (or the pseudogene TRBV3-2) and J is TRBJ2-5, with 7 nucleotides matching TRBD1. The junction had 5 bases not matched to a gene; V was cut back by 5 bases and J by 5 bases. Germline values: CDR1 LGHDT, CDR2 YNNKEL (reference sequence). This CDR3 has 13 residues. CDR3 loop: CASSYRGGETQYF. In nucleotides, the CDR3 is TGTGCCAGCAGCTACAGGGGTGGTGAGACCCAGTACTTC.

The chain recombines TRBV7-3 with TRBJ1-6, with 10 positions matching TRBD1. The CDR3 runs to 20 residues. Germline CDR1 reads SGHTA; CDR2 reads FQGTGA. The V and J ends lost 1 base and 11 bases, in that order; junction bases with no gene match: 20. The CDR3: CASSLKGWGTGVLASAPLHF. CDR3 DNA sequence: TGTGCCAGCAGCTTAAAGGGATGGGGGACAGGGGTTCTCGCTTCGGCACCCCTCCACTTT.

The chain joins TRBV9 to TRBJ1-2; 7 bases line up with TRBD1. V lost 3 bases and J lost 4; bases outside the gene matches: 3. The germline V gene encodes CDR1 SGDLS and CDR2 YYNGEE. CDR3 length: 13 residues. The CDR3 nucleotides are TGTGCCAGCAGCGGAGCAGGGGGCTATGGCTACACCTTC. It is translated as CASSGAGGYGYTF.

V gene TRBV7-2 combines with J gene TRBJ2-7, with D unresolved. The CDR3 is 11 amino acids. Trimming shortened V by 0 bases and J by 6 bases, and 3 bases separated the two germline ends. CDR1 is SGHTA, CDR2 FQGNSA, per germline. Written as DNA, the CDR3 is TGTGCCAGCAGCTTAGCCGTCGAGCAGTACTTC. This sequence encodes CASSLAVEQYF.

The CDR3 spells CASSLAGGTDTQYF. CDR3 sequence (DNA): TGTGCCAGCAGCTTGGCCGGGGGCACAGATACGCAGTATTTT. V usage is TRBV5-4 and J usage is TRBJ2-3; D may be TRBD2 (5 bases). Per germline, CDR1 SGHNT and CDR2 YYREEE (reference sequence). Trimming removed 0 bases from V and 1 base from J, with 6 bases in between. The CDR3 has 14 residues. The full variable domain, completed using reference TRBV5-4 and TRBJ2-3, is ETGVTQSPTHLIKTRGQQVTLRCSSQSGHNTVSWYQQALGQGPQFIFQYYREEENGRGNFPPRFSGLQFPNYSSELNVNALELDDSALYLCASSLAGGTDTQYFGPGTRLTVL.

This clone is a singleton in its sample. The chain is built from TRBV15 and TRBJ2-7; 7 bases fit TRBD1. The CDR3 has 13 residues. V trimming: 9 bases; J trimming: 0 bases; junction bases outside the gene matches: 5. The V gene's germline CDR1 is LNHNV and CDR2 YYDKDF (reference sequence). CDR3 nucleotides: TGTGCCACAGAAGGGACAGACTCCTACGAGCAGTACTTC. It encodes CATEGTDSYEQYF.

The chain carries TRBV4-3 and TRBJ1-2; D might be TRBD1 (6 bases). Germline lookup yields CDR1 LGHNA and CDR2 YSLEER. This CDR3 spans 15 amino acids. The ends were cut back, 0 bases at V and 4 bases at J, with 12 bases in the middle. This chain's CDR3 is CASSQEAQGAYGYTF. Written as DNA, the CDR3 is TGCGCCAGCAGCCAAGAAGCACAGGGCGCCTATGGCTACACCTTC.

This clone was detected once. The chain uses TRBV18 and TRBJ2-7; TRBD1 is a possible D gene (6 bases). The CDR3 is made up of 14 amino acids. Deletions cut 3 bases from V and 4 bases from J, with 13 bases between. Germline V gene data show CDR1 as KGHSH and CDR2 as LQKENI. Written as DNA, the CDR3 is TGTGCCAGCTCACCTACCAGGGGCCTTTACGAGCAGTACTTC. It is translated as CASSPTRGLYEQYF.